This TCR beta chain was recovered during a study of shared clonotypes between healthy human individuals. J gave up 5 bases and V 5 bases, and 8 bases lay outside the gene matches. The CDR3 runs 15 residues. In germline, CDR1 is MGHDK, CDR2 SYGVNS. Deep-level settings were used for running the assay. Over several immunoSEQ plates, each subset's genomic DNA was distributed in even portions. Sequencing was performed with immunoSEQ multiplex PCR; in TCRdb, only in-frame clones are kept and a portion is missing. The sample includes some 87,000 clones, around 68% of them seen just once. The sequenced material came from memory CD8+ T cells sorted from blood. Subset in this sample: CD45RO+ cells pooled with CCR7-negative TemRA cells. The sequence derives from a young man in good health. The chain carries TRBV25-1 and TRBJ1-4; 7 bases agree with TRBD1. CDR3 sequence reads: CASSTRQGGNEKLFF. CDR3 coding DNA: TGTGCCAGCAGTACCCGACAGGGCGGGAATGAAAAACTGTTTTTT.